This T cell receptor (beta chain) was identified during a study of T cell responses to AZD1222 COVID-19 vaccine. Study findings and constraints: Nearly half of spike-specific TCRs reportedly target unmutated variant regions. Dominant at 160-218 and 743-854, vaccine-associated CD4 TCRs also spanned spike.

Regarding this clone: The antigen is not known.

Here immunoSEQ multiplex PCR was the method, and the copy in TCRdb shows in-frame clones only, minus some. The table includes 85,000 to 110,000 clones, about nine tenths detected once. This material consisted of peripheral blood, taken on day 0 of AZD1222 vaccination. The receptor's source is an adult in good health.

Here the CDR3 DNA reads TGTGCCAGCAGTCTCAGGGTTGGCGGGGAGACCCAGTACTTC. Amino acid sequence: CASSLRVGGETQYF. This rearrangement joins TRBV11-1 to TRBJ2-5; D is tentatively TRBD1 or TRBD2 (5 bases each). Per germline, CDR1 SGHAT and CDR2 FQDESV (reference sequence). V was pared by 6 bases and J by 5 bases, with 16 bases between. The CDR3 sequence is 14 residues long.